This T cell receptor beta chain was profiled in a study of T cells in Graves' hyperthyroidism and ophthalmopathy. TCR beta CDR3 region amplification was performed from RNA transcripts. HTBI primers were used for first-round RT-PCR of the TCR CDR3. TCRdb independently ran MiXCR on the multiplex PCR reads; one entry per CDR3 protein. The sample lists about 570,000 distinct CDR3 sequences; around 46% were seen once. This CDR3 region has 14 residues. With V trimmed by 5 bases and J by 8 bases, 7 bases remained unmatched. CDR1 and CDR2 from the germline V gene are SGHAT and FQDESV (reference sequence). Note on this clonotype: The target antigen is unknown.

Used for diagnoses were clinical symptoms, serum thyroxine and TRAb, thyroid ultrasound and orbital computed tomography. Points from the study as a whole: A 13 V-J model separated ophthalmopathy from stable hyperthyroidism. Most thyroid clonotypes expanded above 0.001 were also detected in blood. Prediction of ophthalmopathy progression came a median roughly 7.1 months pre-onset.

Sample: peripheral blood or thyroid tissue (not recorded which). The V call is TRBV11-1, the J call TRBJ2-4, with TRBD2 identical over 9 bases. The TCR originated in an adult woman with Graves' disease, either hyperthyroidism or ophthalmopathy (not recorded which). The CDR3 spells CASSPRVAGDIQYF. The CDR3 DNA sequence: TGTGCCAGCAGCCCTAGGGTAGCGGGAGACATTCAGTACTTC.